This T cell receptor beta chain was obtained from a study of CD8 T cells in ankylosing spondylitis. With molecular barcodes, quantitative 5'-RACE was used to make the TCR beta libraries. In TCRdb, the 5' RACE reads were re-called with MiXCR into one record per CDR3 protein. The sample holds roughly 490,000 distinct CDR3 sequences; 5.3% are singletons and the top ten take roughly 3.5%. Whole-study results and caveats: Seemingly characteristic of ankylosing spondylitis blood was a TCR beta motif consisting of about 8 highly homologous variants. As reported, disease-linked clones showed significant enrichment in matched ankylosing spondylitis synovial fluid.

This clonotype was detected many times. What it binds is not known. The ends lost 4 bases at V and 1 base at J; junction bases unmatched: 8. CDR3 length equals 15 residues. CDR1 and CDR2 from the germline V gene are SGHRS and YFSETQ. This TCR was recovered from a male donor with ankylosing spondylitis. Sequenced: blood, either unsorted or a sorted T cell fraction (not recorded which). V is TRBV5-1 and J is TRBJ2-7; 7 positions match TRBD1. The DNA of the CDR3 is TGCGCCAGCAGCACCACAGGGGCATGGTCCTACGAGCAGTACTTC. It encodes CASSTTGAWSYEQYF.